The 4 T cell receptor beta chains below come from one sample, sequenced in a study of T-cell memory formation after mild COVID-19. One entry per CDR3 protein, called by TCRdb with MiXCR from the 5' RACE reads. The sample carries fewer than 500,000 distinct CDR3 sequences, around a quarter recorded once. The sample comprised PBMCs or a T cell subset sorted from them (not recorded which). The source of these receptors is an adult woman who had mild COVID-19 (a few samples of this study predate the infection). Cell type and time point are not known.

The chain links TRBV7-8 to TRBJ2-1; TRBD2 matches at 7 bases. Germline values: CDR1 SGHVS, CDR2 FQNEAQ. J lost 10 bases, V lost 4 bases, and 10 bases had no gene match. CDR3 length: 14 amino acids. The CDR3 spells CASSSSGSGSEQFF. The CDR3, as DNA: TGTGCCAGCAGCTCGTCGGGTAGCGGGTCAGAGCAGTTCTTC.

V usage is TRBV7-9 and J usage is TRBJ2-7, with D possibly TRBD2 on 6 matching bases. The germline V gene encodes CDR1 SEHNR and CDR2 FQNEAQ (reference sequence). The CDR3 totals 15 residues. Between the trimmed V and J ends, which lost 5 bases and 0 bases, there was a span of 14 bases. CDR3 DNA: TGTGCCAGCAGCCTGTCGGGACTGGCCTCCTACGAGCAGTACTTC. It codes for CASSLSGLASYEQYF.

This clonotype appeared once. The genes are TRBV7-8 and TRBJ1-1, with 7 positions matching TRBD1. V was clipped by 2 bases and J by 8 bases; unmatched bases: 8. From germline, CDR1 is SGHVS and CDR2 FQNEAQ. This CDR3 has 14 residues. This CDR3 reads CASSLPPPGQEAFF. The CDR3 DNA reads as TGTGCCAGCAGCTTACCCCCTCCGGGACAGGAAGCTTTCTTT.

The CDR3 here is CASSLGSRLKLFF. In DNA form, the CDR3 reads TGTGCCAGCAGTTTGGGAAGTAGACTCAAACTGTTTTTT. This chain joins TRBV12-3 or TRBV12-4 and TRBJ1-4; no reliable D call. V lost 3 bases, J lost 11 bases, and 13 bases lay in between. The CDR3 has 13 amino acids.